The entry that follows covers one TCR beta chain sequence. CDR1 MNHEY and CDR2 SVGAGI come from the germline V gene. The CDR3 runs to 14 residues. V lost 6 bases and J lost 1, with 12 bases in between. This sample was included in a study of blood T cell repertoires in COVID-19. Study details: Italy, Spain and the United States were the sources of the convalescent and acute COVID-19 samples. Nucleic acid was either cDNA or gDNA, and it came from T cells, B-cell-depleted T cells, or PBMCs.

Per the original data handling: Researchers report that nucleated cell counts were estimated from reference gene primer amplification. Clones were read by immunoSEQ multiplex PCR, and TCRdb kept only the in-frame ones, dropping some. V and J calls and clone size follow that table, whereas D and trimming were derived from the DNA. The sample has 140,000 to 150,000 clones, approximately 80% seen once. V is TRBV6-5 and J is TRBJ1-1; D not certain. The TCR comes from a man in his sixties with active or convalescent COVID-19. The sequenced material came from peripheral blood. CDR3 nucleotides: TGTGCCAGCAGCGCCACAGAAACGAACACTGAAGCTTTCTTT. It specifies CASSATETNTEAFF.